This T cell receptor beta chain appears in the sequencing data of a study of shared clonotypes between healthy human individuals (dated by TCRdb to the early 2020s). Describing the broader study: The cohort included a few men and a couple of women between 18 and 49 years of age. For each donor, three plates each were used for CD4 naive and CD4 memory, two plates were used for CD8 naive, and one plate was used for CD8 memory. The study deeply sequenced blood TCR repertoires of five healthy adults to estimate repertoire size and the extent of clonotype sharing between individuals. Libraries were prepared and TCR repertoires were sequenced by different laboratories using diverse techniques, in order to increase sequencing depth and limit assay-specific biases. Per donor, leukapheresis produced somewhere between about 0.94 and 10 billion PBMCs. Results the study describes overall, beyond this receptor: Sampling was limited to blood, and TCR repertoires in tissue likely differ from TCR repertoires in blood. Even with the large sequencing depth, rarefaction of the sorted-subset datasets indicated that sequencing was incomplete. Because the study included only a small number of donors, the genetic and exposure-history diversity represented was limited. Across a few donors, approximately 4.9% of naive CD4, over 3% of naive CD8, approximately 2.5% of memory CD4, and approximately 0.4% of memory CD8 clonotypes were shared. Higher generation probabilities were observed for clonotypes shared by all four sorted-subset donors than for non-shared clonotypes. Estimated clonotype richness was generally larger for naive than for memory subsets. Pairwise subsampling indicated that sequencing depth was expected to affect the degree of clonotype sharing among donors.

Via the germline V gene, CDR1 is SGHTA and CDR2 FQGNSA. Trimming removed 1 base from V and 5 bases from J, leaving 11 bases between the germline ends. The CDR3 starts with the cysteine, ends with the phenylalanine, and has 15 residues. Only the CDR3 DNA is retained, 45 bases long and in frame from the first base. TCR CDR3 regions were amplified from genomic DNA by multiplex PCR using the deep immunoSEQ assay. Extracted genomic DNA from each cell subset was spread evenly across all wells of several immunoSEQ 96-well plates, with each plate serving as a replicate. For sorted subsets, each replicate PCR was loaded with roughly 0.2 ug genomic DNA, equivalent to 25,000 to 30,000 T cell genomes. The purified libraries were quantified using a Qubit 3.0 fluorometer, sized with a Bioanalyzer 2100, and then quantified again using the KAPA Library Quantification kit. Every immunoSEQ 96-well plate was sequenced on a dedicated single-read 150-cycle Illumina NextSeq 550 flow cell. On the study's bioinformatics: The immunoSEQ output contained only junctional sequences without quality scores, so filtering could not match that applied to full-length reads. Sequences were annotated with PyIR, a Python wrapper for IgBLAST v1.9, using IMGT germline references to assign V/J genes and CDR3. Any read was removed if the V/J assignment was weak (E-value above 1e-6), the CDR3 was missing, or the read contained stop codons, out-of-frame junctions, or ambiguous translated residues. V3J clonotypes were defined as sequences sharing an identical inferred V gene, J gene, and CDR3 amino acid sequence. Percentage overlap between repertoires was computed as shared unique clonotypes divided by the size of the smaller repertoire. RTK rarefaction, the Chao1 estimator, and Recon v2.1 estimates of unobserved clonotypes were used to assess repertoire richness. For all TCRbeta clonotypes obtained by the gDNA method from a handful of donors, generation probabilities were computed with OLGA. TCRdb stores this immuneACCESS table with in-frame sequences only. Part of the clones is absent; in the studies checked, under half of the shortfall reflects unresolved V genes, and no reason is known for the rest. V and J calls and clone size come straight from that table; D and trimming were deduced from the DNA. The sample table records about 2.4 million clones; 90% to 95% of these occur just once. Around 0.4% of the sample rests with the top ten.

The donors were healthy, HIV-negative adults who had no recently reported acute infections or vaccinations. Every donor was a Caucasian adult living in Nashville, Tennessee, USA. CD4+ T cells were enriched by magnetic negative selection; naive cells were then positively selected on CD45RA, and the negative fraction formed the memory subset. After blood collection by leukapheresis, PBMCs were isolated using Ficoll-Histopaque density gradient centrifugation and then cryopreserved in the vapor phase of liquid nitrogen. Analytical flow cytometry was used to check the purity and quantity of each magnetically sorted T cell population. Genomic DNA was isolated from every sorted fraction and measured by UV absorbance on a Nanodrop 2000c. In the case of this clone: Its target antigen remains unknown. No base qualities exist here, and no much larger clone lies one base off it.

Sequenced material: naive CD4+ T cells from PBMCs. The cell subset or site label of this sample denotes: CD45RA+ positively selected. The receptor's source is a young man in good health. Some clones in this sample may be carry-over from other donors' samples. The sequence links TRBV7-2 to TRBJ1-4, with TRBD1 tentatively as D gene (6 bases match). The CDR3 amino acid sequence is: CASSLGGTPNEKLFF. The DNA sequence is given as TGTGCCAGCAGCTTAGGGGGGACACCCAATGAAAAACTGTTTTTT.